The clone carrying this TCR beta chain was seen just once. What it recognizes is unknown. This specimen comes from a study of beta chain features in type 1 diabetes. Regarding the study as a whole: Moderate but significant shortening of TCRB CDR3s was recorded in all four CD4+ subsets from Type 1 diabetes patients.

The isolated RNA, all of it, was reverse transcribed, so expressed TCRB transcripts were what got sequenced. Data came from immunoSEQ multiplex PCR; TCRdb stores just in-frame clones and leaves some out. The sample has under 900,000 clones; about 17% are singletons. V shed 2 bases and J shed 4 bases, with 15 bases lying between them. This CDR3 has 16 residues. CDR1 is SGHTA and CDR2 is FQGNSA in the germline V gene. This chain connects TRBV7-2 to TRBJ1-5, with a tentative D call TRBD1 (6 bases). The TCR comes from a woman between 18 and 30 years old in good health. The sequencing sample was made of naive CD4+ T cells from blood. In DNA form, the CDR3 reads TGTGCCAGCAGCTTATTCGACAGGACCATTAATCAGCCCCAGCATTTT. Its translation is CASSLFDRTINQPQHF.